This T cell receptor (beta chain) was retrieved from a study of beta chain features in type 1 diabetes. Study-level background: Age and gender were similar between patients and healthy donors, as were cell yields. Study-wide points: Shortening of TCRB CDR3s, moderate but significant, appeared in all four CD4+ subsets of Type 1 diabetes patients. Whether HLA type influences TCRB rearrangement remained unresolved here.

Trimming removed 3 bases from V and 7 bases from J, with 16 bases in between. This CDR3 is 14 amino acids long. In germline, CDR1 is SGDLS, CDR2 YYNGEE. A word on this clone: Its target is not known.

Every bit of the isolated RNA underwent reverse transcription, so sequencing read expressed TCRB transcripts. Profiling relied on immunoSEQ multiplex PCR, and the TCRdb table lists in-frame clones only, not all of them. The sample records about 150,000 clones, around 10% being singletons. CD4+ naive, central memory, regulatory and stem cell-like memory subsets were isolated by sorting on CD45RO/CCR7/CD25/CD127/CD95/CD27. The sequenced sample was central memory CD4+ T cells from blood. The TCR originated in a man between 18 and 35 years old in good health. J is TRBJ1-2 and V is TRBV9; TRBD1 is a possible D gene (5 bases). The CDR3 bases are TGTGCCAGCAGCGGAGGGCAGGGAACCGCTGGCTACACCTTC. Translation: CASSGGQGTAGYTF.